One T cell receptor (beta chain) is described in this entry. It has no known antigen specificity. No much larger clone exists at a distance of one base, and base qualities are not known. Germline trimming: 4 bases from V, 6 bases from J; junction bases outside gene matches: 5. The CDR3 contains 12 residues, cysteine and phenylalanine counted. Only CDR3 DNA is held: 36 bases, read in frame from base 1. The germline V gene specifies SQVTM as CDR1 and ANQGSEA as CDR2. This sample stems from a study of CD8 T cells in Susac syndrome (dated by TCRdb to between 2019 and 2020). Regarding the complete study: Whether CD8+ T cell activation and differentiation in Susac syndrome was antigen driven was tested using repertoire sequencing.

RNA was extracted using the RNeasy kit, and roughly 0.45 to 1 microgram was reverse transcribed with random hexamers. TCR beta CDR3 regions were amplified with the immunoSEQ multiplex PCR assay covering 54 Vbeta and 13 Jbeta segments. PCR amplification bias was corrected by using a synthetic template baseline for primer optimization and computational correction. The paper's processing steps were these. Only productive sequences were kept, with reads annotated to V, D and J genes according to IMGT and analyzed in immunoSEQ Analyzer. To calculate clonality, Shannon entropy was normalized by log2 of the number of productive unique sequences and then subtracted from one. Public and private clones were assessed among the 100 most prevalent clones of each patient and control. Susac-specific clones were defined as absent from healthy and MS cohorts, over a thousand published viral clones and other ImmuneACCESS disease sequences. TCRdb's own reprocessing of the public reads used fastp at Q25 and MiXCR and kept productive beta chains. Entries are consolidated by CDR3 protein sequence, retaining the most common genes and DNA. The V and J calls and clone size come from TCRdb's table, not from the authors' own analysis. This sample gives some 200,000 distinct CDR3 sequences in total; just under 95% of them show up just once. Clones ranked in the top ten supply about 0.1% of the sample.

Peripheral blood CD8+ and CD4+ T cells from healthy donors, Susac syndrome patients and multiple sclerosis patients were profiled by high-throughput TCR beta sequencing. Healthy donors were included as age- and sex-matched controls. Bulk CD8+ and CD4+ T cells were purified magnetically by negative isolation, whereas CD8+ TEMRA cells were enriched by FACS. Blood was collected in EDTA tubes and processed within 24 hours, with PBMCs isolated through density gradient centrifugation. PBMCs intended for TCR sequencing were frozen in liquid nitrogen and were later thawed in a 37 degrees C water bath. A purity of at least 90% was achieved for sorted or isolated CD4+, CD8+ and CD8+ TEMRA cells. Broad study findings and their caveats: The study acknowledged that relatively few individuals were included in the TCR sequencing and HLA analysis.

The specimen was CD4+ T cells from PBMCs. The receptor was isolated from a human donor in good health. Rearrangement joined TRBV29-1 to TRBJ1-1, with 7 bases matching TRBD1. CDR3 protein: CSVGQGPSEAFF. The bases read TGCAGCGTTGGACAGGGTCCTTCTGAAGCTTTCTTT.